Following are 19 T cell receptor beta chains from one sample sequenced in a study of technical replicates of blood from a few donors. Produced via immunoSEQ multiplex PCR; TCRdb's table is partial and in-frame only. The sample includes fewer than 95,000 clones, more than 85% seen only once; the top ten take about 0.25%. The source material was T cells isolated from PBMCs. Every receptor here comes from a human donor in good health.

The chain joins TRBV9 to TRBJ2-6; TRBD1 aligns across 9 bases. The CDR3 sequence is 18 residues long. The germline CDR1 and CDR2 sequences are SGDLS and YYNGEE. V lost 0 bases, J lost 3 bases, and 7 bases stayed unmatched. In DNA form, the CDR3 reads TGTGCCAGCAGCGTAGGGGGACAGGGAATGGGTGGGGCCAACGTCCTGACTTTC. This sequence encodes CASSVGGQGMGGANVLTF.

The chain is built from TRBV2 and TRBJ2-1; 11 nucleotides agree with TRBD2. The CDR3 has 15 amino acids. From germline, CDR1 is SNHLY and CDR2 FYNNEI. With V trimmed by 9 bases and J by 4 bases, 8 bases remained unmatched. CDR3 residues: CARTSGTSGYNEQFF. The CDR3 DNA is TGTGCCAGGACCTCCGGGACTAGCGGATACAATGAGCAGTTCTTC.

The chain joins TRBV4-1 to TRBJ1-1, with a tentative D call TRBD1 (5 bases). The CDR3 has 16 residues. Trimming took 4 bases from V and 0 from J, leaving 15 bases between them. Per the germline V gene, CDR1 is MGHRA and CDR2 is YSYEKL. The CDR3 DNA is TGCGCCAGCAGCCCCCCTCCGACGGGGGTGAACACTGAAGCTTTCTTT. As protein: CASSPPPTGVNTEAFF.

The chain has TRBV2 and TRBJ1-2; 8 positions match TRBD1. The CDR3 covers 14 residues. The V and J ends lost 7 bases and 7 bases, in that order; junction bases with no gene match: 11. Germline-derived CDR1 and CDR2 are SNHLY and FYNNEI. In DNA, the CDR3 is TGTGCCAGCACCCAAACAGGGGGATCGCGTGGCTACACCTTC. Translated: CASTQTGGSRGYTF. Drawing the rest from reference TRBV2 and TRBJ1-2, the complete variable domain is EPEVTQTPSHQVTQMGQEVILRCVPISNHLYFYWYRQILGQKVEFLVSFYNNEISEKSEIFDDQFSVERPDGSNFTLKIRSTKLEDSAMYFCASTQTGGSRGYTFGSGTRLTVV.

The rearrangement uses TRBV29-1 and TRBJ1-4; TRBD1 aligns across 8 bases. Germline assignment: CDR1 SQVTM and CDR2 ANQGSEA. The junction had 7 bases not matched to a gene; V was cut back by 4 bases and J by 6 bases. This CDR3 is built from 14 residues. In DNA, the CDR3 is TGCAGCGTTGCAGCCAGGGGGCGGGATGAAAAACTGTTTTTT. It encodes CSVAARGRDEKLFF.

V gene TRBV5-8 combines with J gene TRBJ2-6; unclear D gene. The CDR3 has 15 residues. The V end lost 1 base, the J end lost 0 bases, and 5 bases lay between the germline ends. CDR1 is SGHTS and CDR2 is YDEGEE in the germline V gene. The CDR3 reads CASSLQYSGANVLTF. CDR3 nucleotide sequence: TGTGCCAGCAGCTTGCAGTACTCTGGGGCCAACGTCCTGACTTTC.

The rearrangement joins TRBV6-1 to TRBJ1-5, with D unresolved. The CDR3 is 16 residues long. V was trimmed by 3 bases and J by 5 bases, leaving 17 bases between them. The germline CDR1 and CDR2 sequences are MNHNS and SASEGT. CDR3 bases: TGTGCCAGCAGTGAGGTGGCAGATGCAGTGTATCAGCCCCAGCATTTT. This encodes CASSEVADAVYQPQHF.

This chain uses TRBV5-1 with TRBJ2-7; 7 bases agree with TRBD1. The CDR3 runs 16 residues. Unmatched junction bases numbered 14, after V lost 4 bases and J lost 4 bases. Germline V gene data show CDR1 as SGHRS and CDR2 as YFSETQ. CDR3 region: CASSHPRDRGTYEQYF. The DNA for the CDR3 is TGCGCCAGCAGCCACCCTAGGGACAGAGGAACTTACGAGCAGTACTTC.

This clone was counted only a few times. V gene TRBV30 combines with J gene TRBJ1-1; D gene uncertain. Germline CDR1 GTSNPN, CDR2 SVGIG (reference sequence). V dropped 3 bases and J dropped 0 bases, with 8 bases sitting between them. This CDR3 has 13 residues. The DNA for the CDR3 is TGTGCCTGGAGCAGGAAAGTGAACACTGAAGCTTTCTTT. Translation: CAWSRKVNTEAFF. Complete variable domain (other parts from reference TRBV30 and TRBJ1-1): SQTIHQWPATLVQPVGSPLSLECTVEGTSNPNLYWYRQAAGRGLQLLFYSVGIGQISSEVPQNLSASRPQDRQFILSSKKLLLSDSGFYLCAWSRKVNTEAFFGQGTRLTVV.

This clone was seen just once. J is TRBJ2-5 and V is TRBV4-2; 11 positions agree with TRBD1. V shed 1 base and J 1 base; nucleotides not matched to a gene: 8. Germline V CDR1 and CDR2: LGHNA, YNFKEQ. This CDR3 comprises 18 residues. The chain's CDR3 is CASSQAGGTGGFQETQYF. CDR3 in DNA: TGTGCCAGCAGCCAAGCCGGAGGGACAGGGGGGTTCCAAGAGACCCAGTACTTC.

This clone came up a few times. This rearrangement joins TRBV27 to TRBJ2-2; 14 nucleotides agree with TRBD2. Germline V gene data show CDR1 as MNHEY and CDR2 as SMNVEV (reference sequence). The ends lost 6 bases at V and 3 bases at J; junction bases unmatched: 0. CDR3 length: 15 amino acids. The CDR3 loop reads CASRGLAGDTGELFF. The CDR3 nucleotides read TGTGCCAGCAGGGGACTAGCGGGAGACACCGGGGAGCTGTTTTTT.

This clone occurred once. The CDR3 sequence: CTSTSIRTGHLAVETQYF. CDR3 sequence (DNA): TGCACCAGCACGAGTATAAGGACGGGACACTTGGCGGTTGAGACCCAGTACTTC. V is TRBV1 and J is TRBJ2-5; no DNA check was done on the table's D call, TRBD1. TRBV1 is classified as a pseudogene. The CDR3 is made up of 18 amino acids.

V and J are TRBV18 and TRBJ2-7; 14 nucleotides agree with TRBD2. Per the germline V gene, CDR1 is KGHSH and CDR2 is LQKENI. This CDR3 comprises 15 residues. V gave up 4 bases and J gave up 4 bases; unmatched junction bases: 3. In DNA form, the CDR3 reads TGTGCCAGCTCACGGGGACTAGCGGGAGATTACGAGCAGTACTTC. Its protein is CASSRGLAGDYEQYF.

V usage is TRBV13 and J usage is TRBJ1-6; the match to TRBD1 covers 7 bases. Trimming removed 3 bases from V and 7 bases from J; junction bases left unmatched: 6. Germline V gives CDR1 PRHDT, CDR2 FYEKMQ (reference sequence). The CDR3 length is 15 residues. This chain's CDR3 is CASSFLGQKNSPLHF. The CDR3 bases are TGTGCCAGCAGCTTTCTGGGACAGAAGAATTCACCCCTCCACTTT.

This rearrangement joins TRBV4-1 to TRBJ2-2; 8 nucleotides line up with TRBD1. The CDR3 contains 14 residues. V shed 2 bases and J 5 bases; nucleotides not matched to a gene: 1. Per the germline V gene, CDR1 is MGHRA and CDR2 is YSYEKL. The CDR3 reads CASSQTGGTGELFF. DNA of the CDR3: TGCGCCAGCAGCCAAACAGGGGGGACCGGGGAGCTGTTTTTT.

The chain combines TRBV10-3 with TRBJ1-1; TRBD1 aligns across 7 bases. The CDR3 spans 13 residues. CDR1 and CDR2 from the germline V gene are ENHRY and SYGVKD. V lost 9 bases and J lost 4; bases outside the gene matches: 8. CDR3 in amino acids: CAITTGVGTEAFF. CDR3 sequence (DNA): TGTGCCATTACTACAGGGGTTGGCACTGAAGCTTTCTTT.

Here the CDR3 reads CASGLGDSYYGYTF. The CDR3 nucleotides read TGTGCTAGTGGTTTGGGGGACAGTTACTATGGCTACACCTTC. This chain joins TRBV12-5 and TRBJ1-2; 7 bases are a match to TRBD1. The length of the CDR3 is 14 residues. V shed 1 base, J shed 3 bases, and the junction held 2 bases outside the gene matches. In germline, CDR1 is LGHNT, CDR2 FRNRAP.

V is TRBV27 and J is TRBJ2-4, with 7 positions matching TRBD2. The CDR3 extends over 16 amino acids. Trimming at V came to 2 bases and at J to 0 bases, leaving 4 bases not matched to a gene. The germline V gene has CDR1 MNHEY and CDR2 SMNVEV (reference sequence). The CDR3 DNA reads TGTGCCAGCAGTTTAGGGGGGGGTCTAGCCAAAAACATTCAGTACTTC. Protein product: CASSLGGGLAKNIQYF.

Only one count was recorded for this clone. J is TRBJ1-2 and V is TRBV5-8; D is unclear. Germline loops: CDR1 SGHTS, CDR2 YDEGEE. The CDR3 has 13 residues. V was shortened by 9 bases and J by 4 bases, with 16 bases between the two germline ends. CDR3 nucleotides: TGTGCCAACTGGAAAAGGAGCGCCTATGGCTACACCTTC. Translated: CANWKRSAYGYTF.